A single TCR beta chain is shown here with its context. Its antigen is undetermined. Generated by immunoSEQ multiplex PCR, the TCRdb table keeps only in-frame clones and is missing some. The data show approximately 75,000 clones, 80% to 90% seen once. V was pared by 0 bases and J by 4 bases, with 18 bases between. This CDR3 is built from 17 residues. The germline CDR1 and CDR2 sequences are LGHNA and YNFKEQ. These data come from a study of CD4 T cell repertoires in COVID-19. Overall study context: CFSE-low cells expanded 10 to 11 days with IL-2, then restimulated with other coronavirus spikes. Broader study findings: SARS-CoV and/or HKU1 spike cultures shared between 7 and 25% of SARS-CoV-2 clonotypes.

The memory T cells were sequenced right after ex vivo isolation, without culture. Specimen: CD4+ T cells from peripheral blood, collected after recovery from COVID-19. This clonotype was obtained from a human donor who had COVID-19. The rearrangement joins TRBV4-2 to TRBJ1-2; no clear D gene. CDR3 sequence: CASSQDLGGNSFYGYTF. CDR3 sequence (DNA): TGTGCCAGCAGCCAAGATCTTGGCGGGAACTCATTCTATGGCTACACCTTC.